The next 9 T cell receptor beta chains were all read from a single sample in a study of blood T cell repertoires in COVID-19 (dated by TCRdb to the early 2020s). The library came from the immunoSEQ multiplex PCR assay. This is the immuneACCESS table as TCRdb keeps it, with only in-frame sequences that have V and J called. A part of the clones is gone; compared with another copy, unresolved V genes explain less than half, and the rest is unexplained. The sample table lists 150,000 to 200,000 clones, around four fifths of them with a count of one. Roughly a tenth of the sample belongs to the ten largest clones. Sample: peripheral blood. The source of these receptors is a human donor in a cohort sampled during active COVID-19.

The CDR3 region is CAISGGQGASDDGYTF. In nucleotides, the CDR3 is TGTGCCATCAGTGGGGGACAGGGGGCAAGTGATGATGGCTACACCTTC. The rearrangement joins TRBV10-3 to TRBJ1-2; TRBD1 aligns across 12 bases. Germline trimming cut 4 bases from V and 6 bases from J; bases unmatched to any gene: 9. The CDR3 runs to 16 residues. Germline V CDR1 and CDR2: ENHRY, SYGVKD.

The rearrangement links TRBV19 to TRBJ2-1, with 10 positions matching TRBD2. The junction had 7 bases not matched to a gene; V was cut back by 5 bases and J by 6 bases. The CDR3 runs 15 residues. Germline loops: CDR1 LNHDA, CDR2 SQIVND (reference sequence). CDR3 residues: CASSFGLAATNEQFF. The CDR3 DNA reads TGTGCCAGTAGTTTCGGACTAGCGGCTACCAATGAGCAGTTCTTC.

The chain joins TRBV6-5 to TRBJ2-7, with a tentative D call TRBD1 (5 bases). Germline lookup yields CDR1 MNHEY and CDR2 SVGAGI. The CDR3 length is 12 residues. The V end was cut by 6 bases, the J end by 7 bases, with 13 bases between. CDR3 coding DNA: TGTGCCAGCAGCTTACATCAGGGAGAGCAGTACTTC. Amino acid sequence: CASSLHQGEQYF.

This clone was found once. The chain uses TRBV7-2 and TRBJ1-2; 7 bases are shared with TRBD1. With V trimmed by 4 bases and J by 5 bases, 7 bases remained unmatched. Germline V gene sequence: CDR1 SGHTA, CDR2 FQGNSA. This CDR3 has 14 residues. The CDR3: CASSSRDRSYGYTF. The CDR3 coding sequence is TGTGCCAGCAGCTCTCGGGACAGATCTTATGGCTACACCTTC.

The rearrangement uses TRBV6-2 or TRBV6-3 and TRBJ1-1; D might be TRBD1 (6 bases). CDR3 length: 15 residues. The V gene lost 6 bases and the J gene lost 0 bases, with 14 bases spanning the gap. Germline CDR1 is MNHEY and CDR2 is SVGEGT. CDR3 coding DNA: TGTGCCAGCAGCCGCAGGGGAAGTTTGAACACTGAAGCTTTCTTT. Translated: CASSRRGSLNTEAFF.

This clone was observed once. V is TRBV15 and J is TRBJ2-7; a weak D match, TRBD1 (6 bases). Trimming took 3 bases from V and 5 from J, leaving 17 bases between them. The CDR3 consists of 15 residues. Germline V lookup: CDR1 LNHNV, CDR2 YYDKDF (reference sequence). CDR3 DNA: TGTGCCACCAGCAGGGGCGACACAGGGAAGAACGAGCAGTACTTC. Protein product: CATSRGDTGKNEQYF. Together with reference TRBV15 and TRBJ2-7, the CDR3 gives the full variable domain: DAMVIQNPRYQVTQFGKPVTLSCSQTLNHNVMYWYQQKSSQAPKLLFHYYDKDFNNEADTPDNFQSRRPNTSFCFLDIRSPGLGDTAMYLCATSRGDTGKNEQYFGPGTRLTVT.

The chain recombines TRBV12-3 or TRBV12-4 with TRBJ2-1, with D unresolved. Deletions cut 3 bases from V and 7 bases from J, with 4 bases between. This CDR3 comprises 11 residues. The CDR3 nucleotides are TGTGCCAGCAGTTTCAGGAATGAGCAGTTCTTC. Amino acid sequence: CASSFRNEQFF.

The rearrangement joins TRBV3-1 (or the pseudogene TRBV3-2) to TRBJ1-4; D ambiguous. The germline V gene encodes CDR1 LGHDT and CDR2 YNNKEL (reference sequence). V lost 4 bases to trimming and J lost 3 bases, with 24 bases between them. The CDR3 spans 19 residues. This CDR3 is CASSLVLAPRPSSNEKLFF. Here the CDR3 DNA reads TGTGCCAGCAGCCTAGTCTTAGCCCCCCGTCCCTCATCTAATGAAAAACTGTTTTTT.

The CDR3 loop reads CASNLRRELDNEQFF. The CDR3 region has the DNA TGTGCCAGCAACCTTAGGCGGGAGTTGGACAATGAGCAGTTCTTC. The chain has TRBV19 and TRBJ2-1; 7 bases match TRBD2. Germline CDR1 reads LNHDA; CDR2 reads SQIVND (reference sequence). Unmatched junction bases numbered 13, after V lost 9 bases and J lost 5 bases. CDR3 length: 15 amino acids.